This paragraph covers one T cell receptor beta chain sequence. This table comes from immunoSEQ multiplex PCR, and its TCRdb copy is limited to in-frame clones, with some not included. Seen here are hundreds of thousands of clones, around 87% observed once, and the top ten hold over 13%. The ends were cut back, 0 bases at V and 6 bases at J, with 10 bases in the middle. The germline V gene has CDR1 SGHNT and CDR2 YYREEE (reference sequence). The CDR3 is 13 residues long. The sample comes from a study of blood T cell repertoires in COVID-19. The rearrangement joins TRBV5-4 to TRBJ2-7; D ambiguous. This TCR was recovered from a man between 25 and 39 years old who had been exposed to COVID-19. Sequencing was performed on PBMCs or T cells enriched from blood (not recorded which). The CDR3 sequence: CASSLGPEREQYF. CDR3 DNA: TGTGCCAGCAGCTTGGGGCCTGAACGCGAGCAGTACTTC.